The 26 T cell receptor beta chains below come from one sample, sequenced in a study of CD8+ T cells in alopecia areata. After isolation, RNA underwent reverse transcription to generate cDNA as the sequencing template. Assay used: immunoSEQ multiplex PCR; TCRdb lists only in-frame clones, some missing. The sample contains roughly 150,000 clones, about 87% of which appear only once. This specimen consisted of CD8+ T cells sorted from blood, obtained at week 0. The receptors derive from a human donor with alopecia areata.

V is TRBV29-1 and J is TRBJ2-7, with D tentatively TRBD2 (6 bases). The V and J ends lost 4 bases and 0 bases respectively, with 16 bases between them. Germline V gives CDR1 SQVTM, CDR2 ANQGSEA. This CDR3 comprises 15 residues. As DNA, the CDR3 is TGCAGCGTTGTCCGCTCGGTAGCGGTCTCCTACGAGCAGTACTTC. Protein: CSVVRSVAVSYEQYF.

This clone was detected once. This chain joins TRBV4-1 and TRBJ2-2; 13 positions match TRBD2. Losses at the gene ends were 8 bases for V and 4 bases for J; bases not matched to a gene: 4. This CDR3 has 15 residues. CDR1 is MGHRA, CDR2 YSYEKL, per germline. The CDR3 DNA is TGCGCCAGCTCCCGACTAGCGGGGGGCACCGGGGAGCTGTTTTTT. This gives the protein CASSRLAGGTGELFF.

The chain has TRBV7-9 and TRBJ1-1; TRBD1 matches 10 bases. This CDR3 region has 15 residues. The V gene's germline CDR1 is SEHNR and CDR2 FQNEAQ (reference sequence). The junction had 10 bases not matched to a gene; V was cut back by 5 bases and J by 7 bases. As DNA, the CDR3 is TGTGCCAGCAGCACTGGGACAGGGGATGGGAGTGAAGCTTTCTTT. It is translated as CASSTGTGDGSEAFF.

The V call is TRBV7-8, the J call TRBJ1-2; possibly TRBD1 for D (5 bases). The V end lost 8 bases, the J end lost 4 bases, and 17 bases lay between the germline ends. Germline CDR1 and CDR2: SGHVS and FQNEAQ. This CDR3 has 14 amino acids. The CDR3 DNA sequence: TGTGCCAGCGGGAACAGCAGGGACTCCTATGGCTACACCTTC. Amino acids: CASGNSRDSYGYTF.

The chain is built from TRBV7-3 and TRBJ2-2; 13 nucleotides agree with TRBD2. Germline CDR1 SGHTA, CDR2 FQGTGA. The CDR3 has 19 amino acids. The trim removed 0 bases at V and 2 bases at J, leaving 6 bases unmatched. The CDR3 nucleotides read TGTGCCAGCAGCTTAACGGTTGGACTAGCGGGAGACAACACCGGGGAGCTGTTTTTT. The encoded protein is CASSLTVGLAGDNTGELFF.

The V and J genes are TRBV27 and TRBJ2-3; the match to TRBD1 covers 7 bases. Per the germline V gene, CDR1 is MNHEY and CDR2 is SMNVEV (reference sequence). Germline trimming cut 2 bases from V and 4 bases from J; bases unmatched to any gene: 6. The length of the CDR3 is 15 residues. CDR3 region: CASSLIRGQADTQYF. The CDR3 coding sequence is TGTGCCAGCAGTTTAATAAGGGGGCAGGCAGATACGCAGTATTTT.

The chain carries TRBV4-1 and TRBJ1-1; 7 nucleotides match TRBD1. CDR1 MGHRA and CDR2 YSYEKL come from the germline V gene. V lost 3 bases to trimming and J lost 6 bases; unmatched junction nucleotides: 7. The CDR3 is 14 residues long. CDR3 sequence: CASSHVDRVAEAFF. The DNA for the CDR3 is TGCGCCAGCAGCCACGTAGACAGGGTCGCTGAAGCTTTCTTT.

This clone came up once. This chain connects TRBV4-1 to TRBJ1-5; no clear D gene. Germline V gene data show CDR1 as MGHRA and CDR2 as YSYEKL. The V gene lost 1 base and the J gene lost 9 bases, with 10 bases spanning the gap. CDR3 length: 13 residues. Here the CDR3 reads CASSQGGPVPQHF. For the CDR3, the DNA is TGCGCCAGCAGCCAAGGAGGTCCTGTGCCCCAGCATTTT.

This clone was detected only a few times. The rearrangement links TRBV29-1 to TRBJ2-1; 7 nucleotides line up with TRBD1. Unmatched junction bases numbered 7, after V lost 6 bases and J lost 2 bases. The CDR3 is made up of 14 amino acids. Germline V lookup: CDR1 SQVTM, CDR2 ANQGSEA. This chain's CDR3 is CSVFPGQTYNEQFF. CDR3 DNA sequence: TGCAGCGTGTTTCCGGGACAGACCTACAATGAGCAGTTCTTC.

The rearrangement links TRBV27 to TRBJ1-2; no firm D call. This CDR3 spans 13 amino acids. Germline CDR1 and CDR2: MNHEY and SMNVEV (reference sequence). V was clipped by 3 bases and J by 10 bases, with 15 bases between them. The DNA of the CDR3 is TGTGCCAGCAGTTTTTCCGGCTCCTACGACTACACCTTC. Translating gives CASSFSGSYDYTF.

V gene TRBV29-1 combines with J gene TRBJ2-3, with D perhaps TRBD2 (5 bases). V shed 8 bases and J shed 6 bases, with 18 bases lying between them. The germline CDR1 and CDR2 sequences are SQVTM and ANQGSEA. The CDR3 is made up of 13 amino acids. The CDR3 here is CSWESPGSDTQYF. The CDR3 DNA is TGCAGCTGGGAGTCTCCTGGGTCGGATACGCAGTATTTT.

J is TRBJ1-6 and V is TRBV19, with TRBD1 matching over 7 bases. From germline, CDR1 is LNHDA and CDR2 SQIVND (reference sequence). Unmatched junction bases numbered 21, after V lost 3 bases and J lost 7 bases. CDR3 length: 20 residues. DNA of the CDR3: TGTGCCAGTAGTATTCCGCCTCCTTTTATTGACAGGGATGGGAATTCACCCCTCCACTTT. This translates into CASSIPPPFIDRDGNSPLHF.

The J gene is TRBJ1-4, the V gene TRBV12-5; D perhaps matches TRBD1 (5 bases). V was pared by 0 bases and J by 0 bases, with 17 bases between. The V gene's germline CDR1 is LGHNT and CDR2 FRNRAP. The CDR3 length is 19 residues. In DNA form, the CDR3 reads TGTGCTAGTGGTTTGGTACACCGACTTGAAGGGGCAACTAATGAAAAACTGTTTTTT. Translated: CASGLVHRLEGATNEKLFF. Supplemented by reference TRBV12-5 and TRBJ1-4, the full variable domain reads DARVTQTPRHKVTEMGQEVTMRCQPILGHNTVFWYRQTMMQGLELLAYFRNRAPLDDSGMPKDRFSAEMPDATLATLKIQPSEPRDSAVYFCASGLVHRLEGATNEKLFFGSGTQLSVL.

This chain connects TRBV5-4 to TRBJ2-1; D gene uncertain. Trimming removed 4 bases at V and 9 bases at J, with 14 bases between. Looked up from germline, CDR1 is SGHNT and CDR2 is YYREEE (reference sequence). The CDR3 spans 13 residues. The CDR3 nucleotides read TGTGCCAGCAGCGGCCTAACCCCAGCTGAGCAGTTCTTC. Encoded protein: CASSGLTPAEQFF.

This clone turned up a few times. The chain combines TRBV29-1 with TRBJ2-1; maybe TRBD1 (6 bases). V gave up 6 bases and J gave up 9 bases, with 12 bases separating them. The length of the CDR3 is 11 residues. The germline CDR1 and CDR2 sequences are SQVTM and ANQGSEA. CDR3 nucleotides: TGCAGCGTACCATCAGGGGTTGAGCAGTTCTTC. It specifies CSVPSGVEQFF.

This rearrangement joins TRBV21-1 to TRBJ2-5; TRBD1, the D gene given by the table, was not confirmed from the DNA. TRBJ2-7 matches the DNA end more closely, so the J call is doubtful. TRBV21-1 is annotated as a pseudogene. The CDR3 is 12 amino acids. CDR3 nucleotides: TGTGCCAGCAGCAGAGATACAGGCGAGCAGTACTTC. Translating it yields CASSRDTGEQYF.

The CDR3 here is CASSLFQGNTGELFF. CDR3 DNA sequence: TGTGCCAGCAGTTTATTCCAGGGCAACACCGGGGAGCTGTTTTTT. The rearrangement links TRBV27 to TRBJ2-2; D is perhaps TRBD1 (5 bases). The CDR3 has 15 residues. Trimming pared 1 base from V and 2 bases from J, leaving 8 bases between. The germline gives CDR1 MNHEY, CDR2 SMNVEV (reference sequence).

This clone was detected once. The chain combines TRBV5-4 with TRBJ1-6; a possible D gene is TRBD1 (5 bases). Trimming shortened V by 4 bases and J by 13 bases, and 12 bases separated the two germline ends. Per the germline V gene, CDR1 is SGHNT and CDR2 is YYREEE (reference sequence). The CDR3 has 12 amino acids. This CDR3 is CASSPGGGPLHF. The CDR3 DNA reads as TGTGCCAGCAGCCCCGGGGGGGGGCCCCTCCACTTT.

The genes are TRBV27 and TRBJ1-2; D not resolved. The V gene lost 2 bases and the J gene lost 4 bases, with 11 bases spanning the gap. The germline CDR1 and CDR2 sequences are MNHEY and SMNVEV (reference sequence). The CDR3 has 14 residues. The CDR3 sequence is CASSLTSGLYGYTF. Here the CDR3 DNA reads TGTGCCAGCAGTTTAACTAGTGGGCTCTATGGCTACACCTTC.

This sequence joins TRBV5-4 and TRBJ2-7, with 10 positions matching TRBD1. Germline CDR1 SGHNT, CDR2 YYREEE (reference sequence). V shed 9 bases, J shed 5 bases, and the junction held 5 bases outside the gene matches. The CDR3 runs 12 residues. In nucleotides, the CDR3 is TGTGCCATCGACAGGGGGCCCAACGAGCAGTACTTC. Translated, it gives CAIDRGPNEQYF.

The gene calls are TRBV21-1 and TRBJ2-7. TRBV21-1 is reported as a pseudogene. The length of the CDR3 is 10 residues. CDR3: CASSNHEQYF. The CDR3 nucleotides are TGTGCCAGCAGCAACCACGAGCAGTACTTC.

The chain recombines TRBV7-8 with TRBJ2-7, with D uncertain. CDR3 length: 17 amino acids. Trimming removed 7 bases from V and 0 bases from J, with 22 bases in between. Germline loops: CDR1 SGHVS, CDR2 FQNEAQ. CDR3 region: CASTRCALYSYSYEQYF. The CDR3 DNA sequence: TGTGCCAGCACCCGGTGTGCGCTGTATAGCTACTCCTACGAGCAGTACTTC.

This clone has only one observation. In nucleotides, the CDR3 is TGTGCCAGCAGCCTCCGGGAACGTGAGCAGTTCTTC. Its protein is CASSLREREQFF. This rearrangement joins TRBV9 to TRBJ2-1; D is perhaps TRBD2 (5 bases). Germline V gene data show CDR1 as SGDLS and CDR2 as YYNGEE. The CDR3 is 12 amino acids. Trimming stripped 4 bases from V and 9 bases from J, with 11 bases between.

The gene calls are TRBV13 and TRBJ2-1, with TRBD2 matching 13 bases. V lost 4 bases to trimming and J lost 9 bases; unmatched junction nucleotides: 3. CDR3 size: 14 residues. Germline V gene lookup returns CDR1 PRHDT and CDR2 FYEKMQ (reference sequence). In nucleotides, the CDR3 is TGTGCCAGCAGCTCCGGGACTAGCGGGGCTGAGCAGTTCTTC. Its translation: CASSSGTSGAEQFF.

The chain employs TRBV6-1 and TRBJ2-3; D remains ambiguous. The CDR3 length is 13 residues. Looked up from germline, CDR1 is MNHNS and CDR2 is SASEGT. Trimming took 5 bases from V and 2 from J, leaving 8 bases between them. The CDR3 is CASSSLNTDTQYF. As DNA, the CDR3 is TGTGCCAGCAGTAGTCTGAACACAGATACGCAGTATTTT.

The CDR3 region has the DNA TGTGCCAGCAGTGAAGCCGGGACAGGGATACGTACAAAGGAGCAGTTCTTC. It is translated as CASSEAGTGIRTKEQFF. The rearrangement uses TRBV6-1 and TRBJ2-1; 9 bases are shared with TRBD1. CDR1 is MNHNS and CDR2 is SASEGT in the germline V gene. V was pared by 0 bases and J by 10 bases, with 13 bases of the junction left unmatched. CDR3 length: 17 residues.